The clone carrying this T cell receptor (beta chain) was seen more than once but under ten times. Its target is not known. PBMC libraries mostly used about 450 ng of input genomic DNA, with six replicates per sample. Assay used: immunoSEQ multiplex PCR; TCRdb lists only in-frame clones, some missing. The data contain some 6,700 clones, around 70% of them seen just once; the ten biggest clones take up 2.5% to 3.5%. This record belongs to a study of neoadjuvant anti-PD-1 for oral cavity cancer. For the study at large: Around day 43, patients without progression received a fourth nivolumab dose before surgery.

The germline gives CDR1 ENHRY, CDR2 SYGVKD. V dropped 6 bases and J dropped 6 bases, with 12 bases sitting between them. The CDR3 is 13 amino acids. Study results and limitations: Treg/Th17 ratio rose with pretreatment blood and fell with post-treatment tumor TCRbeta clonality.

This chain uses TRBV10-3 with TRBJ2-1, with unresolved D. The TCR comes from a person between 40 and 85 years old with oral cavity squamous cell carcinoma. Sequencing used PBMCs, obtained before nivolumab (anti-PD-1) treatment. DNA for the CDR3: TGTGCCATCAGGCCTCTCGGCCGCAATGAGCAGTTCTTC. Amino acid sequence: CAIRPLGRNEQFF.